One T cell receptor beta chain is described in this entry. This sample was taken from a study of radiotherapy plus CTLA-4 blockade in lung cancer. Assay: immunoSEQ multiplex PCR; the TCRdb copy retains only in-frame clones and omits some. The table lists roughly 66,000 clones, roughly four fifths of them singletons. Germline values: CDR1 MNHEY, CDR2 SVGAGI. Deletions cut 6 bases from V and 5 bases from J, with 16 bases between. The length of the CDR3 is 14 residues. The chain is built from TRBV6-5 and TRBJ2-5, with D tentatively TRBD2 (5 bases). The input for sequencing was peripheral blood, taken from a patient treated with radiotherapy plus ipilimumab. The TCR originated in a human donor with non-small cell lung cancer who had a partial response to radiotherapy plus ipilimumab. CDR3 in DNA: TGTGCCAGCAGCCACGGGCTAGCCCGGGAGACCCAGTACTTC. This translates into CASSHGLARETQYF.